A single TCR beta chain is shown here with its context. Its specificity is not known. Clones were sequenced by immunoSEQ multiplex PCR, and TCRdb holds only the in-frame ones, with some missing. The sample contains roughly 26,000 clones, roughly 90% of which appear only once. Germline V gives CDR1 LGHNA, CDR2 YNFKEQ. The CDR3 length is 17 residues. The data stem from a study of OX40 agonist ivuxolimab in advanced cancers. Study-wide background: Melanoma, hepatocellular carcinoma, head and neck or renal cell cancer occurred in dose-escalation patients. Partial responses were observed in three patients, of whom one had hepatocellular carcinoma and two had cutaneous melanoma. The group had a mean age of around 60 years, ranged from about 23 to 85, and was 75% to 85% male.

General study points: Expanded clones tended on average to be more numerous among CD8+ T cells than CD4+.

The chain has TRBV4-2 and TRBJ2-5, with TRBD2 matching over 12 bases. The J call could be wrong; TRBJ2-7 is a better fit for the DNA end. Source: CD4+ or CD8+ T cells sorted from blood, taken in a trial of the OX40 agonist ivuxolimab. This TCR was recovered from an adult with an advanced solid tumor such as melanoma, head and neck, liver or kidney cancer. The CDR3 coding sequence is TGTGCCAGCAGCCAAGTGGTCGGACTAGCGGGACACTACGAGCAGTACTTC. Its translation: CASSQVVGLAGHYEQYF.